The clone carrying this TCR beta chain has more than one count but fewer than ten. Its antigen is still unknown. Time point specified: week 47, end of study. Mutant IDH1 20-mer peptide, at 300 ug, made up each vaccine dose, with topical imiquimod. Each patient was administered eight vaccinations, scheduled in weeks 1, 3, 5, 7, 11, 15, 19 and 23. TCRdb's copy holds only in-frame clones and misses some; the assay was immunoSEQ multiplex PCR. The sample carries 50,000 to 55,000 clones, almost 65% recorded once. In germline, CDR1 is SGDLS, CDR2 YYNGEE. J was trimmed by 6 bases and V by 3 bases; bases with no gene match: 2. The length of the CDR3 is 15 residues. The sample comes from a study of a mutant IDH1 vaccine in newly diagnosed glioma. Study-level background: The first vaccination came 4-6 weeks after radiotherapy alone, or with temozolomide cycles. The sex distribution of treated patients was around 60% male and 37.5% female, with a mean age of roughly 40 years. Findings and caveats of the study: It seemed that pseudoprogression was not linked to changes in the top peripheral T cell clonotypes.

The clonotype comes from a man aged 35 to 55 with glioma. Some clones in this sample may be carry-over from other donors' samples. This chain joins TRBV9 and TRBJ2-1; TRBD2 aligns across 14 bases. Sample: peripheral blood mononuclear cells (PBMCs), taken from a glioma patient whose treatment included an IDH1 peptide vaccine. DNA for the CDR3: TGTGCCAGCAGCGGGGGACTAGCGGGGGTCAATGAGCAGTTCTTC. Its translation: CASSGGLAGVNEQFF.